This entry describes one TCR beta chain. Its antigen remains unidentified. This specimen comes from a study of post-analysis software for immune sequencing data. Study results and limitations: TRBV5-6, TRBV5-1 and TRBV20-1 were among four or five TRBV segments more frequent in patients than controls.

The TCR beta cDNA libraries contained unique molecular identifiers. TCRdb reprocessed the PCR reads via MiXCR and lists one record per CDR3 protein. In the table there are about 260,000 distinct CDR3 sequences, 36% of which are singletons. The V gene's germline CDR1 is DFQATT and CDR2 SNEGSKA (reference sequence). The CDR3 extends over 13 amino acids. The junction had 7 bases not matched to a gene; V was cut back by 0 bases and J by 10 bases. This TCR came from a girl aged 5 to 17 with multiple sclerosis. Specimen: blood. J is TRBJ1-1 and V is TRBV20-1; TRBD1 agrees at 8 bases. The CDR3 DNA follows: TGCAGTGCTAGAGAGCCAGGGGGCCGAGGAGCTTTCTTT. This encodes CSAREPGGRGAFF.